One sample yielded the 24 T cell receptor beta chains listed below, sequenced in a study of blood T cells in healthy people across ages. Then a second PCR, running about 6 to 12 cycles, was carried out with a sample-barcoded 5' primer and a J-beta primer mix. TCRdb fed the 5' RACE reads into MiXCR, producing one record per CDR3 protein. Here the sample spans 700,000 to 850,000 distinct CDR3 sequences, approximately 53% being singletons. The sample was blood. All receptors derive from an elderly man in good health.

The table lists this clonotype with a few counts. V usage is TRBV7-2 and J usage is TRBJ1-2; no clear D. In germline, CDR1 is SGHTA, CDR2 FQGNSA. V was pared by 5 bases and J by 8 bases, with 12 bases between. CDR3 length: 12 amino acids. The DNA of the CDR3 is TGTGCCAGCAGCCTAGATACACCGGGCTACACCTTC. It yields the protein CASSLDTPGYTF.

CDR3 in amino acids: CATSDFGASGRSEQFF. CDR3 bases: TGTGCCACCAGTGATTTTGGGGCTAGCGGGAGGTCCGAGCAGTTCTTC. The rearrangement uses TRBV24-1 and TRBJ2-1; 11 positions match TRBD2. The ends lost 1 base at V and 10 bases at J; junction bases unmatched: 8. Germline CDR1 and CDR2: KGHDR and SFDVKD. This CDR3 has 16 residues.

In its sample, this clonotype was seen a few times. J is TRBJ2-1 and V is TRBV24-1; D is ambiguous. Germline CDR1 reads KGHDR; CDR2 reads SFDVKD. The CDR3 loop spans 14 amino acids. Trimming removed 3 bases at V and 6 bases at J, with 11 bases between. The CDR3 protein is CATSDGVLSNEQFF. The CDR3, as DNA: TGTGCCACCAGTGATGGGGTGCTCTCCAATGAGCAGTTCTTC.

This CDR3 is CSARARSSYNEQFF. In DNA, the CDR3 is TGCAGTGCTCGGGCGCGGAGCTCCTACAATGAGCAGTTCTTC. The V gene is TRBV20-1, the J gene TRBJ2-1; no reliable D call. The CDR3 consists of 14 residues. Trimming pared 5 bases from V and 0 bases from J, leaving 11 bases between. Germline CDR1 DFQATT, CDR2 SNEGSKA (reference sequence).

The chain couples TRBV3-1 to TRBJ2-7, with TRBD2 matching 8 bases. Germline loops: CDR1 LGHDT, CDR2 YNNKEL (reference sequence). This CDR3 region has 14 residues. Germline trimming cut 6 bases from V and 3 bases from J; bases unmatched to any gene: 7. DNA for the CDR3: TGTGCCAGCAGTCGCTCCGGGACTAGCTACGAGCAGTACTTC. It codes for CASSRSGTSYEQYF.

This clonotype was detected only a few times. This chain links TRBV29-1 with TRBJ2-7, with 9 bases lining up with TRBD2. Germline CDR1 reads SQVTM; CDR2 reads ANQGSEA. The junction had 2 bases not matched to a gene; V was cut back by 8 bases and J by 3 bases. The CDR3 totals 11 residues. As DNA, the CDR3 is TGCAGCACGACTAGCGGCTACGAGCAGTACTTC. As protein: CSTTSGYEQYF.

The rearrangement uses TRBV3-1 and TRBJ2-1; unclear D gene. Trimming shortened V by 6 bases and J by 9 bases, and 9 bases separated the two germline ends. Germline V gene sequence: CDR1 LGHDT, CDR2 YNNKEL (reference sequence). The CDR3 loop spans 11 amino acids. CDR3 nucleotide sequence: TGTGCCAGCAGGCGACAATCTGAGCAGTTCTTC. Translating gives CASRRQSEQFF.

V and J are TRBV29-1 and TRBJ2-1, with a tentative D call TRBD1 (5 bases). The CDR3 has 14 residues. Trimming pared 2 bases from V and 5 bases from J, leaving 13 bases between. Germline lookup yields CDR1 SQVTM and CDR2 ANQGSEA. This chain's CDR3 is CSVENSDTHNEQFF. CDR3 coding DNA: TGCAGCGTTGAAAACTCGGACACTCACAATGAGCAGTTCTTC.

The V call is TRBV7-3, the J call TRBJ2-2; 11 bases match TRBD2. Unmatched junction bases numbered 2, after V lost 4 bases and J lost 1 base. This CDR3 has 16 amino acids. The germline CDR1 and CDR2 sequences are SGHTA and FQGTGA. The chain's CDR3 is CASSSGLAVNTGELFF. The CDR3 DNA reads TGTGCCAGCAGCTCGGGACTAGCGGTGAACACCGGGGAGCTGTTTTTT.

V is TRBV24-1 and J is TRBJ1-2; possible D gene TRBD1, 5 bases. Trimming removed 3 bases from V and 6 bases from J, with 13 bases in between. CDR1 and CDR2 from the germline V gene are KGHDR and SFDVKD. The CDR3 runs to 14 residues. CDR3 nucleotides: TGTGCCACCAGTGATGCCGGGACTTTAGATGGCTACACCTTC. It is translated as CATSDAGTLDGYTF.

The chain combines TRBV24-1 with TRBJ2-3; D unresolved. The CDR3 is made up of 16 amino acids. Germline CDR1 is KGHDR and CDR2 is SFDVKD. The ends were cut back, 5 bases at V and 0 bases at J, with 14 bases in the middle. The CDR3 sequence is CATSGLGRASTDTQYF. Written as DNA, the CDR3 is TGTGCCACCAGTGGTTTAGGCCGGGCTAGCACAGATACGCAGTATTTT.

The rearrangement joins TRBV5-6 to TRBJ2-3, with 7 bases aligning to TRBD2. V shed 6 bases and J 14 bases; nucleotides not matched to a gene: 21. Per the germline V gene, CDR1 is SGHDT and CDR2 is YYEEEE. CDR3 length equals 15 residues. CDR3 loop: CASILSGVIHRYAYF. The DNA for the CDR3 is TGTGCCAGCATCCTCAGCGGGGTGATTCACAGATACGCGTATTTT.

In its sample, this clonotype was seen once. The V gene is TRBV9, the J gene TRBJ1-5, with D maybe TRBD1 (5 bases). Trimming took 0 bases from V and 0 from J, leaving 10 bases between them. The CDR3 is 16 amino acids. CDR1 and CDR2 (germline): SGDLS, YYNGEE. The CDR3 DNA reads as TGTGCCAGCAGCGTAGGAGCAGGGAATAGCAATCAGCCCCAGCATTTT. Protein: CASSVGAGNSNQPQHF.

V gene TRBV3-1 combines with J gene TRBJ1-5, with no clear D. The V end was cut by 3 bases, the J end by 9 bases, with 12 bases between. The CDR3 extends over 13 amino acids. Germline values: CDR1 LGHDT, CDR2 YNNKEL (reference sequence). This CDR3 is CASSQPGILPQHF. The CDR3 nucleotides are TGTGCCAGCAGCCAGCCCGGGATTTTGCCCCAGCATTTT.

The chain has TRBV5-1 and TRBJ2-5, with 7 nucleotides matching TRBD2. The CDR3 is 15 amino acids. The germline CDR1 and CDR2 sequences are SGHRS and YFSETQ. V was clipped by 4 bases and J by 2 bases; unmatched bases: 8. CDR3 region: CASSPGEGRQETQYF. In DNA, the CDR3 is TGCGCCAGCAGCCCCGGGGAGGGCCGACAAGAGACCCAGTACTTC.

The chain links TRBV5-1 to TRBJ2-5; 12 positions match TRBD2. The DNA end is more similar to TRBJ2-7, so the J call may be wrong. Germline-derived CDR1 and CDR2 are SGHRS and YFSETQ. The CDR3 contains 15 residues. CDR3 sequence: CASSLRLAGAGEQYF. In DNA, the CDR3 is TGCGCCAGCAGCCTCCGACTAGCGGGAGCGGGCGAGCAGTACTTC.

CDR3 region: CASSESATRGPYEQYF. DNA of the CDR3: TGTGCCAGCAGTGAGAGCGCCACCCGGGGGCCCTACGAGCAGTACTTC. The V gene is TRBV6-1, the J gene TRBJ2-7; the D gene could be TRBD1 or TRBD2 (6 bases each). V was shortened by 3 bases and J by 2 bases, with 17 bases between the two germline ends. Germline CDR1 is MNHNS and CDR2 is SASEGT. The CDR3 contains 16 residues.

The gene calls are TRBV27 and TRBJ2-7; D gene ambiguous. Germline V lookup: CDR1 MNHEY, CDR2 SMNVEV (reference sequence). The CDR3 is 13 amino acids. V lost 5 bases and J 2 bases, leaving 10 bases between the germline ends. Written as DNA, the CDR3 is TGTGCCAGCAGTAAGACCGACACCTACGAGCAGTACTTC. Its translation: CASSKTDTYEQYF.

The gene calls are TRBV24-1 and TRBJ1-2; tentatively, D is TRBD1 (5 bases). Germline assignment: CDR1 KGHDR and CDR2 SFDVKD. The CDR3 has 11 amino acids. Trimming took off 6 bases at V and 7 bases at J, with 8 bases between the two ends. CDR3 DNA sequence: TGTGCCACCAGTAGGGGATCTGGCTACACCTTC. It encodes CATSRGSGYTF.

This clonotype was counted a few times. The chain employs TRBV7-8 and TRBJ2-3; no clear D gene. The V gene's germline CDR1 is SGHVS and CDR2 FQNEAQ. The V end lost 5 bases, the J end lost 1 base, and 16 bases lay between the germline ends. This CDR3 spans 16 amino acids. CDR3: CASSTPSFWGTDTQYF. CDR3 coding DNA: TGTGCCAGCAGCACGCCTAGTTTCTGGGGCACAGATACGCAGTATTTT.

This clonotype has at least ten counts. The rearrangement uses TRBV20-1 and TRBJ2-5; 10 bases align to TRBD2. Germline V gene sequence: CDR1 DFQATT, CDR2 SNEGSKA (reference sequence). The CDR3 contains 18 residues. V shed 0 bases and J 0 bases; nucleotides not matched to a gene: 10. In DNA form, the CDR3 reads TGCAGTGCTAGAGATCAGGAGAGCGGGGGGGCTTACCAAGAGACCCAGTACTTC. Translated, it gives CSARDQESGGAYQETQYF.

This chain uses TRBV4-1 with TRBJ2-7, with 8 bases that match TRBD2. Germline V lookup: CDR1 MGHRA, CDR2 YSYEKL. The V and J ends lost 3 bases and 3 bases, in that order; junction bases with no gene match: 4. The CDR3 totals 14 residues. CDR3 in amino acids: CASSHVAGLYEQYF. The CDR3 nucleotides are TGCGCCAGCAGCCACGTAGCGGGACTCTACGAGCAGTACTTC.

V is TRBV5-1 and J is TRBJ2-6, with D possibly TRBD1 on 6 matching bases. Germline values: CDR1 SGHRS, CDR2 YFSETQ. This CDR3 is 16 amino acids long. Trimming took off 3 bases at V and 2 bases at J, with 12 bases between the two ends. The CDR3, as DNA: TGCGCCAGCAGCTCCGGTGGGGACACTGGGGCCAACGTCCTGACTTTC. It encodes CASSSGGDTGANVLTF.

This clonotype has a single count. The V and J genes are TRBV11-2 and TRBJ1-2, with TRBD1 as a possible D gene (5 bases). In germline, CDR1 is SGHAT, CDR2 FQNNGV. The CDR3 spans 16 residues. Trimming took 1 base from V and 8 from J, leaving 20 bases between them. The CDR3 sequence: CASSLVGGRIRLGYTF. The CDR3 DNA sequence: TGTGCCAGCAGCTTAGTTGGGGGACGTATAAGATTGGGCTACACCTTC.